These 27 T cell receptor beta chains originate from one sample sequenced in a study of T cell repertoires in cytomegalovirus infection. Their antigen targets remain unknown. Each CDR3 protein is one row after TCRdb ran MiXCR on the reads. The sample lists 70,000 to 85,000 distinct CDR3 sequences, roughly 40% seen once, with approximately 93% in the top ten. The sequencing used CD8+ T cells from cultured PBMCs, collected from culture after CMV antigen stimulation. The receptors were sampled from a human donor in good health (CMV status not recorded). Some clones in this sample may be carry-over from other donors' samples.

This clonotype was observed at least ten times. The rearrangement joins TRBV11-1 to TRBJ2-5, with D possibly matching TRBD1 (7 bases). The CDR3 consists of 16 residues. V was pared by 2 bases and J by 5 bases, with 18 bases between. Germline V gives CDR1 SGHAT, CDR2 FQDESV (reference sequence). The CDR3 bases are TGTGCCAGCAGCTTAACCGACAGGGACTGGATGGAGACCCAGTACTTC. Translated, it gives CASSLTDRDWMETQYF.

In its sample, this clonotype was seen a few times. The genes are TRBV20-1 and TRBJ2-7, with TRBD1 matching over 7 bases. Germline V gives CDR1 DFQATT, CDR2 SNEGSKA (reference sequence). Trimming took 4 bases from V and 3 from J; bases not matched to a gene: 12. The CDR3 is made up of 15 amino acids. The CDR3, as DNA: TGCAGTGCTAAGTCTTCGTTGGGACAGCTCTACGAGCAGTACTTC. It translates to CSAKSSLGQLYEQYF.

This clonotype was found a few times. V is TRBV6-1 and J is TRBJ2-3, with TRBD2 identical over 13 bases. Germline-derived CDR1 and CDR2 are MNHNS and SASEGT. The V and J ends lost 5 bases and 2 bases, in that order; junction bases with no gene match: 7. The CDR3 contains 17 residues. CDR3 protein: CASSPRLAGGPTDTQYF. The DNA for the CDR3 is TGTGCCAGCAGTCCCAGACTAGCGGGGGGCCCCACAGATACGCAGTATTTT.

The chain uses TRBV9 and TRBJ1-1, with D possibly being TRBD1 (5 bases). This CDR3 spans 15 amino acids. Germline assignment: CDR1 SGDLS and CDR2 YYNGEE. Trimming removed 0 bases from V and 5 bases from J, with 14 bases in between. CDR3 in DNA: TGTGCCAGCAGCGTAGGGGGGGGTCGAGGGACTGAAGCTTTCTTT. This sequence encodes CASSVGGGRGTEAFF.

The chain has TRBV19 and TRBJ2-3; a possible D gene is TRBD2 (6 bases). V was cut by 5 bases and J by 4 bases, with 19 bases left in between. Germline values: CDR1 LNHDA, CDR2 SQIVND (reference sequence). The CDR3 is 16 residues long. CDR3 nucleotide sequence: TGTGCCAGTAGTCCCCTACTCGGGGGATTTCCAGATACGCAGTATTTT. It is translated as CASSPLLGGFPDTQYF. Variable domain in full (rest from reference TRBV19 and TRBJ2-3): DGGITQSPKYLFRKEGQNVTLSCEQNLNHDAMYWYRQDPGQGLRLIYYSQIVNDFQKGDIAEGYSVSREKKESFPLTVTSAQKNPTAFYLCASSPLLGGFPDTQYFGPGTRLTVL.

This chain joins TRBV29-1 and TRBJ2-7, with D tentatively TRBD1 (5 bases). The ends were cut back, 7 bases at V and 2 bases at J, with 12 bases in the middle. This CDR3 comprises 12 residues. The germline gives CDR1 SQVTM, CDR2 ANQGSEA. CDR3 in amino acids: CSASDSAYEQYF. The CDR3 coding sequence is TGCAGCGCCTCCGACAGTGCCTACGAGCAGTACTTC.

The chain links TRBV7-9 to TRBJ2-7, with D unresolved. The germline V gene has CDR1 SEHNR and CDR2 FQNEAQ (reference sequence). Trimming stripped 4 bases from V and 0 bases from J, with 16 bases between. The CDR3 is made up of 16 amino acids. The DNA for the CDR3 is TGTGCCAGCAGCTCTCACCTAGGTCGTTCCTCCTACGAGCAGTACTTC. Its protein product is CASSSHLGRSSYEQYF.

This clonotype was observed a handful of times. This chain links TRBV4-1 with TRBJ2-7; TRBD2 agrees at 7 bases. This CDR3 is 16 amino acids long. CDR1 and CDR2 from the germline V gene are MGHRA and YSYEKL. V shed 3 bases and J 4 bases; nucleotides not matched to a gene: 12. CDR3 in DNA: TGCGCCAGCAGCCACCCAGGGAGGGTAGAGGGGTACGAGCAGTACTTC. It yields the protein CASSHPGRVEGYEQYF.

This clonotype came up a few times. The chain is built from TRBV7-8 and TRBJ1-6, with 7 bases aligning to TRBD1. Germline lookup yields CDR1 SGHVS and CDR2 FQNEAQ. The CDR3 contains 16 residues. The junction had 9 bases not matched to a gene; V was cut back by 4 bases and J by 6 bases. CDR3 residues: CASSSTTGTVNSPLHF. The CDR3 DNA reads as TGTGCCAGCAGCTCGACAACCGGGACAGTTAATTCACCCCTCCACTTT.

This clonotype was observed a handful of times. The chain uses TRBV20-1 and TRBJ1-4; 7 bases are a match to TRBD1. Germline V gene sequence: CDR1 DFQATT, CDR2 SNEGSKA (reference sequence). This CDR3 contains 16 residues. V lost 7 bases and J lost 4; bases outside the gene matches: 15. The CDR3 spells CSGTKSGTAHNEKLFF. CDR3 nucleotides: TGCAGTGGTACAAAAAGCGGGACAGCCCATAATGAAAAACTGTTTTTT.

This clonotype was seen a handful of times. This chain connects TRBV7-9 to TRBJ1-1; D ambiguous. The V gene's germline CDR1 is SEHNR and CDR2 FQNEAQ (reference sequence). CDR3 size: 13 residues. Between the trimmed V and J ends, which lost 5 bases and 4 bases, there was a span of 11 bases. CDR3 bases: TGTGCCAGCAGCATAGAGGGTCCCACTGAAGCTTTCTTT. Translated, it gives CASSIEGPTEAFF.

The chain carries TRBV2 and TRBJ2-7; 8 bases agree with TRBD1. The CDR3 is 17 amino acids. V lost 6 bases and J lost 4; bases outside the gene matches: 17. Germline V gene sequence: CDR1 SNHLY, CDR2 FYNNEI. The CDR3 DNA sequence: TGTGCCAGCAGAGACTCGGGACTCGCAGGGGGCAGGTACGAGCAGTACTTC. Protein product: CASRDSGLAGGRYEQYF.

This chain joins TRBV4-1 and TRBJ2-6; maybe TRBD1 (6 bases). V was pared by 1 base and J by 2 bases, with 15 bases between. The CDR3 contains 18 residues. The germline CDR1 and CDR2 sequences are MGHRA and YSYEKL. This CDR3 reads CASSQGTAGAAGANVLTF. The CDR3 DNA follows: TGCGCCAGCAGCCAAGGGACAGCAGGTGCAGCTGGGGCCAACGTCCTGACTTTC.

This clonotype was found a few times. The chain is built from TRBV28 and TRBJ1-5; D remains ambiguous. CDR1 MDHEN and CDR2 SYDVKM come from the germline V gene. Trimming pared 2 bases from V and 5 bases from J, leaving 10 bases between. The CDR3 is 14 amino acids. CDR3 DNA: TGTGCCAGCAGTTTAAGAGGGTTGGATCAGCCCCAGCATTTT. Its translation: CASSLRGLDQPQHF.

In its sample, this clonotype was seen a few times. The gene calls are TRBV14 and TRBJ2-2, with 8 positions matching TRBD1. V shed 4 bases and J 3 bases; nucleotides not matched to a gene: 1. Germline V gives CDR1 SGHDN, CDR2 FVKESK. The CDR3 contains 14 residues. CDR3 in amino acids: CASSPGQDTGELFF. CDR3 nucleotides: TGTGCCAGCAGCCCGGGACAGGACACCGGGGAGCTGTTTTTT.

The chain uses TRBV4-1 and TRBJ2-1, with TRBD2 matching over 9 bases. The V gene end was trimmed by 1 base and the J gene end by 7 bases; junction bases not matched to a gene: 14. The germline V gene encodes CDR1 MGHRA and CDR2 YSYEKL. This CDR3 comprises 18 residues. DNA of the CDR3: TGCGCCAGCAGCCAAGGGATCGCGGGGGGGTATATGGGGAATGAGCAGTTCTTC. It specifies CASSQGIAGGYMGNEQFF.

The genes are TRBV27 and TRBJ1-1; D is possibly TRBD1 (5 bases). Germline-derived CDR1 and CDR2 are MNHEY and SMNVEV (reference sequence). V lost 7 bases and J 4 bases, leaving 13 bases between the germline ends. CDR3 length equals 13 residues. The CDR3 nucleotides read TGTGCCAGCAAAAGGGCAGGGACCACTGAAGCTTTCTTT. The encoded protein is CASKRAGTTEAFF.

This clonotype has just one count. The chain uses TRBV7-2 and TRBJ2-3; no clear D. Germline V gene sequence: CDR1 SGHTA, CDR2 FQGNSA. This CDR3 is built from 16 residues. V gave up 2 bases and J gave up 4 bases, with 16 bases separating them. CDR3 sequence: CASSLPAGRVADTQYF. The CDR3 nucleotides are TGTGCCAGCAGCTTACCCGCAGGCCGGGTCGCAGATACGCAGTATTTT.

This clonotype was found once. The conserved phenylalanine or tryptophan is not found at the CDR3 terminus, so this likely reflects a read error. CDR3 nucleotide sequence: TGTGCCAGCAGCCTAGGACAGGGTTTGACGCACCTGAACACTGAAGCTTTCCTT. Translation: CASSLGQGLTHLNTEAFL. The chain carries TRBV5-6 and TRBJ1-1; the match to TRBD1 covers 8 bases. CDR1 is SGHDT and CDR2 is YYEEEE in the germline V gene. J was trimmed by 0 bases and V by 4 bases; bases with no gene match: 14. This CDR3 has 18 residues.

This clonotype was recorded a few times. The rearrangement links TRBV4-3 to TRBJ2-7; no clear D gene. The CDR3 totals 15 residues. V lost 3 bases to trimming and J lost 3 bases, with 15 bases between them. The germline CDR1 and CDR2 sequences are LGHNA and YSLEER. The CDR3 sequence: CASSQTAAGSYEQYF. The CDR3 DNA follows: TGCGCCAGCAGCCAGACCGCGGCAGGAAGCTACGAGCAGTACTTC.

This clonotype was seen a few times. The gene calls are TRBV19 and TRBJ2-3, with 11 positions matching TRBD2. The CDR3 sequence is 16 residues long. V was clipped by 7 bases and J by 2 bases; unmatched bases: 8. The germline gives CDR1 LNHDA, CDR2 SQIVND (reference sequence). The chain's CDR3 is CASTETSGDPTDTQYF. CDR3 nucleotides: TGTGCCAGTACCGAGACTAGCGGGGATCCCACAGATACGCAGTATTTT.

This clonotype was counted once. This chain joins TRBV4-3 and TRBJ2-3; D might be TRBD2 (6 bases). Germline-derived CDR1 and CDR2 are LGHNA and YSLEER. V was clipped by 0 bases and J by 6 bases, with 19 bases between them. This CDR3 has 17 amino acids. CDR3 DNA: TGCGCCAGCAGCCAAGATGGGCCGGGACTCTCAGTGGATACGCAGTATTTT. As protein: CASSQDGPGLSVDTQYF.

The chain couples TRBV6-1 to TRBJ1-1; 7 positions match TRBD1. J gave up 6 bases and V 4 bases, and 11 bases lay outside the gene matches. The CDR3 has 15 amino acids. Germline assignment: CDR1 MNHNS and CDR2 SASEGT. For the CDR3, the DNA is TGTGCCAGCAGTGCTGAGGGGGCGACAGGCCCTGAAGCTTTCTTT. Its translation is CASSAEGATGPEAFF.

This clonotype appeared a few times. This chain joins TRBV11-3 and TRBJ2-3, with D tentatively TRBD1 or TRBD2 (6 bases each). Germline loops: CDR1 SGHNT, CDR2 YENEEA. The CDR3 is made up of 14 amino acids. The V end was cut by 5 bases, the J end by 2 bases, with 11 bases between. DNA of the CDR3: TGTGCCAGCAGCGGGCGGGACAACACAGATACGCAGTATTTT. It codes for CASSGRDNTDTQYF.

This clonotype has at least ten counts. The CDR3 DNA follows: TGTGCCAGCAGCTTAGGCGGACACACTGAAGCTTTCTTT. This gives the protein CASSLGGHTEAFF. The chain links TRBV7-8 to TRBJ1-1; D not resolved. V dropped 1 base and J dropped 3 bases, with 6 bases sitting between them. The CDR3 sequence is 13 residues long. CDR1 SGHVS and CDR2 FQNEAQ come from the germline V gene.

The chain employs TRBV4-3 and TRBJ1-6; unclear D gene. The ends were cut back, 0 bases at V and 4 bases at J, with 7 bases in the middle. Per the germline V gene, CDR1 is LGHNA and CDR2 is YSLEER. The CDR3 sequence is 15 residues long. Here the CDR3 reads CASSQDRRYNSPLHF. The CDR3 coding sequence is TGCGCCAGCAGCCAAGATCGACGGTATAATTCACCCCTCCACTTT.

The V call is TRBV11-3, the J call TRBJ2-2; tentatively, D is TRBD2 (7 bases). Trimming took off 6 bases at V and 4 bases at J, with 18 bases between the two ends. This CDR3 spans 16 amino acids. Germline V lookup: CDR1 SGHNT, CDR2 YENEEA. The CDR3 sequence: CASRSPGGMTTGELFF. The CDR3 DNA is TGTGCCAGCAGGAGCCCGGGGGGCATGACCACCGGGGAGCTGTTTTTT. The whole variable domain, filled in from reference TRBV11-3 and TRBJ2-2, reads EAGVVQSPRYKIIEKKQPVAFWCNPISGHNTLYWYLQNLGQGPELLIRYENEEAVDDSQLPKDRFSAERLKGVDSTLKIQPAELGDSAVYLCASRSPGGMTTGELFFGEGSRLTVL.